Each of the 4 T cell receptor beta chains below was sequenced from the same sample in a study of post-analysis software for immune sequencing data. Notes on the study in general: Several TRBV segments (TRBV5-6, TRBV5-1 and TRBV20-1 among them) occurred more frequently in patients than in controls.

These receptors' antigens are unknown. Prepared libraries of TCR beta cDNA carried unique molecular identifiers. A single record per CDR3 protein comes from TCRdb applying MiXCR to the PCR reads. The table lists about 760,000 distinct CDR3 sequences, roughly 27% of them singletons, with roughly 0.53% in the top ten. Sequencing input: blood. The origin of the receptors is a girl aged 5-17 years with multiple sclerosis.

The CDR3 region is CASRTQVLANYGYTF. CDR3 DNA sequence: TGTGCCAGCCGAACACAGGTCTTAGCTAACTATGGCTACACCTTC. V gene TRBV6-5 combines with J gene TRBJ1-2, with a tentative D call TRBD1 (5 bases). The CDR3 runs to 15 residues. Germline loops: CDR1 MNHEY, CDR2 SVGAGI. Trimming pared 8 bases from V and 0 bases from J, leaving 16 bases between.

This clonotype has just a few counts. This CDR3 is CASSYGGRDGYTF. CDR3 bases: TGTGCCAGCAGTTACGGGGGCAGGGATGGCTACACCTTC. The chain couples TRBV6-5 to TRBJ1-2; tentative D call: TRBD1 (6 bases). The CDR3 runs 13 residues. The germline CDR1 and CDR2 sequences are MNHEY and SVGAGI. V shed 2 bases and J shed 6 bases, with 10 bases lying between them.

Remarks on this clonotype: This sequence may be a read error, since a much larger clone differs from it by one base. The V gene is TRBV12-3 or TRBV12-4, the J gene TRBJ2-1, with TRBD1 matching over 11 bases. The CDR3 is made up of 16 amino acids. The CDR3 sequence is CVSSERTGGGNNEQFF. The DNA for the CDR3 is TGTGTCAGCAGTGAGAGGACAGGGGGCGGGAACAATGAGCAGTTCTTC.

In nucleotides, the CDR3 is TGTGCCACCAGCAGTGAATTGAGGTACAATGAGCAGTTCTTC. It is translated as CATSSELRYNEQFF. The genes are TRBV15 and TRBJ2-1; D is unresolved. Germline CDR1 is LNHNV and CDR2 is YYDKDF (reference sequence). CDR3 length: 14 residues. V was pared by 3 bases and J by 4 bases, with 10 bases between.